Listed below are T cell receptor beta chains from one sample, sequenced in a study of blood T cell repertoires in COVID-19. TCRdb's table, derived via immunoSEQ multiplex PCR, lists solely in-frame clones and lacks some. Here the sample spans fewer than 250,000 clones, about four fifths being singletons. Material: PBMCs or T cells enriched from blood (not recorded which). Receptors originate from a woman aged 40 to 49 who had recovered from COVID-19. Both conserved end residues are part of each CDR3. Each record gives: CDR3 length, D gene, J gene, V gene, clone size, CDR3 DNA, CDR3 protein. A D gene is named only where the DNA matches it firmly. Part of the rows lack a size; the others show once, few, many or a class for expanded clones.

>15|-|TRBJ2-5|TRBV9|-
TGTGCCAGCAGCGTAGGCCGAGGGTACCAAGAGACCCAGTACTTC
CASSVGRGYQETQYF
>14|TRBD1|TRBJ1-5|TRBV28|once
TGTGCCAGTAGACAGGGGGGGAGCAATCAGCCCCAGCATTTT
CASRQGGSNQPQHF
>13|-|TRBJ1-4|TRBV25-1|-
TGTGCCAGCAGTGAGCAACAGGGCGGAAAACTGTTTTTT
CASSEQQGGKLFF
>16|-|TRBJ1-1|TRBV18|once
TGTGCCAGCTCGTGGGAAGGCCAGGGGATGAACACTGAAGCTTTCTTT
CASSWEGQGMNTEAFF
>12|TRBD1|TRBJ2-5|TRBV7-9|once
TGTGCCACACAGGGGTACCAAGAGACCCAGTACTTC
CATQGYQETQYF
>12|-|TRBJ1-4|TRBV30|-
TGTGCCTGGAGTGTAAGAGGTGAAAAACTGTTTTTT
CAWSVRGEKLFF
>14|TRBD1|TRBJ1-2|TRBV28|-
TGTGCCAGCAGTGGTCGACAGGGGGCTGCTGGCTACACCTTC
CASSGRQGAAGYTF
>13|-|TRBJ1-2|TRBV29-1|-
TGCAGCGTTTTTTCCCGACAAGCCTATGGCTACACCTTC
CSVFSRQAYGYTF
>15|TRBD2|TRBJ2-1|TRBV18|-
TGTGCCAGCTCACCCGGGACTAGCGACTACAATGAGCAGTTCTTC
CASSPGTSDYNEQFF
>16|TRBD2|TRBJ2-7|TRBV7-2|-
TGTGCCAGCAGCTTAACTAGCGGGAAGTCCTCCTACGAGCAGTACTTC
CASSLTSGKSSYEQYF
>15|-|TRBJ1-1|TRBV27|-
TGTGCCAGCAGCTTAGGACCTACAGGGCTGACTGAAGCTTTCTTT
CASSLGPTGLTEAFF
>15|-|TRBJ2-3|TRBV5-1|-
TGCGCCAGCAGCTTGGGAGGGGGAGGCACAGATACGCAGTATTTT
CASSLGGGGTDTQYF
>17|TRBD2|TRBJ2-3|TRBV9|-
TGTGCCAGCAGCGAGGGCCCTAGCGGGAGGGGTACAGATACGCAGTATTTT
CASSEGPSGRGTDTQYF
>17|TRBD2|TRBJ2-1|TRBV7-2|once
TGTGCCAGCAGTCTGACTAGCGTCGCAGTCTCCTACAATGAGCAGTTCTTC
CASSLTSVAVSYNEQFF
>13|TRBD1|TRBJ2-7|TRBV18|-
TGTGCCAGCCGGGACAGGGGCACGTACGAGCAGTACTTC
CASRDRGTYEQYF
>15|TRBD1|TRBJ2-2|TRBV11-3|-
TGTGCCAGCAGCGCGGACAGGGGGCTTACCGGGGAGCTGTTTTTT
CASSADRGLTGELFF
>15|TRBD1|TRBJ1-2|TRBV6-5|few
TGTGCCAGCAGTTTCTCGACAGGGGAGGCCTATGGCTACACCTTC
CASSFSTGEAYGYTF
>13|-|TRBJ1-5|TRBV20-1|-
TGCAGTGCTAGTCCGGGTAGCAATCAGCCCCAGCATTTT
CSASPGSNQPQHF
>17|TRBD2|TRBJ2-1|TRBV5-1|-
TGCGCCAGCAGCTTAAGGGTAGCGGGAGGCGGATCCCATGAGCAGTTCTTC
CASSLRVAGGGSHEQFF
>16|TRBD2|TRBJ2-1|TRBV24-1|-
TGTGCCACCAGTGATGGGGGACTAGCAGTATACAATGAGCAGTTCTTC
CATSDGGLAVYNEQFF
>16|-|TRBJ1-5|TRBV19|-
TGTGCCAGTAGTATAGCGGCGGGCTGGAACAATCAGCCCCAGCATTTT
CASSIAAGWNNQPQHF
>16|TRBD2|TRBJ2-3|TRBV25-1|-
TGTGCCAGCAGGGGACTGGGGCGGGGGGCCACAGATACGCAGTATTTT
CASRGLGRGATDTQYF
>11|TRBD1|TRBJ2-4|TRBV6-1|-
TGTGCCAGCAGTGAATTGGGACAGGGGTACTTC
CASSELGQGYF
>13|-|TRBJ1-1|TRBV19|-
TGTGCCAGTAGTAGAGCCGCTTACACTGAAGCTTTCTTT
CASSRAAYTEAFF
>15|-|TRBJ1-4|TRBV28|-
TGTGCCAGCAGTTTACGGGGTGTAGCTAATGAAAAACTGTTTTTT
CASSLRGVANEKLFF
>15|TRBD1|TRBJ1-2|TRBV28|-
TGTGCCAGCAGTTTCCCGGGGACAGGGTTTGGTGGCTACACCTTC
CASSFPGTGFGGYTF
>18|-|TRBJ1-1|TRBV2|-
TGTGCCAGCAGTGATCCGCCAGGTAGGGGCAAAGTGAACACTGAAGCTTTCTTT
CASSDPPGRGKVNTEAFF
>15|TRBD1|TRBJ1-5|TRBV19|-
TGTGCCAGTAGTCGGGACAGGGGGCTCGATCAGCCCCAGCATTTT
CASSRDRGLDQPQHF
>18|TRBD1|TRBJ2-5|TRBV15|-
TGTGCCACCAGCAGAGAGGACAGGGGTCCGCAGGTGTTAGAGACCCAGTACTTC
CATSREDRGPQVLETQYF
>13|TRBD1|TRBJ2-3|TRBV24-1|-
TGTGCCACCAGTGATTTTCGACAGGGAACGCAGTATTTT
CATSDFRQGTQYF
>14|-|TRBJ2-1|TRBV28|-
TGTGCCAGCAGTTTATCAAGCAGGATGGATGAGCAGTTCTTC
CASSLSSRMDEQFF
>15|-|TRBJ2-1|TRBV11-2|-
TGTGCCAGCAGCTTAGCATTCGGGAGTTACAATGAGCAGTTCTTC
CASSLAFGSYNEQFF
>13|TRBD1|TRBJ2-5|TRBV7-8|once
TGTGCCAGCAGCGCCGACAGGGCTGAGACCCAGTACTTC
CASSADRAETQYF
>18|TRBD2|TRBJ2-7|TRBV9|-
TGTGCCAGCAGCGTCCACCCGACCCCGCGGGAGGGAGCCTACGAGCAGTACTTC
CASSVHPTPREGAYEQYF
>14|TRBD2|TRBJ2-1|TRBV5-6|-
TGTGCCAGCAGCTACGGACTAGAGAACAATGAGCAGTTCTTC
CASSYGLENNEQFF
>17|TRBD2|TRBJ2-1|TRBV7-8|-
TGTGCCAGCAGCCAGACTAGCGGGAGGATCCCCTATAAAGAGCAGTTCTTC
CASSQTSGRIPYKEQFF
>14|TRBD1|TRBJ1-1|TRBV7-3|-
TGTGCCAGCAGCTTATCAGGGGGCGAGACTGAAGCTTTCTTT
CASSLSGGETEAFF
>13|-|TRBJ1-2|TRBV5-8|-
TGTGCCAGCAGCCCAGGACAGAACTATGGCTACACCTTC
CASSPGQNYGYTF
>14|-|TRBJ2-2|TRBV28|-
TGTGCCAGCAGCGTGGGACTTTACACCGGGGAGCTGTTTTTT
CASSVGLYTGELFF
>17|TRBD1|TRBJ1-1|TRBV7-9|once
TGTGCCAGCAGCCCACGCTCCGGGACAGGGAAAAACACTGAAGCTTTCTTT
CASSPRSGTGKNTEAFF
>14|-|TRBJ2-1|TRBV19|-
TGTGCCAGTAGTCTGGGGGGGGCCGTCAATGAGCAGTTCTTC
CASSLGGAVNEQFF
>15|-|TRBJ1-1|TRBV18|-
TGTGCCAGCTCACTAGCGGTAGGAGGCGACACTGAAGCTTTCTTT
CASSLAVGGDTEAFF
>16|-|TRBJ1-6|TRBV7-9|-
TGTGCCAGCAGCTTAGGACTGGGCAGGGATAGGGAACCCCTCCACTTT
CASSLGLGRDREPLHF
>16|TRBD2|TRBJ2-7|TRBV7-9|-
TGTGCCAGCAGCTCTCCCGGACTAGCTATTCCGGGTAAGCAGTACTTC
CASSSPGLAIPGKQYF
>13|TRBD1|TRBJ2-1|TRBV18|few
TGTGCCAGCTCACCTCCGACAGGGGGGGAGCAGTTCTTC
CASSPPTGGEQFF
>14|-|TRBJ1-3|TRBV3-1/TRBV3-2|-
TGTGCCAGCAGCCTGCGGGACTACAGAAACACCATATATTTT
CASSLRDYRNTIYF
>14|-|TRBJ2-2|TRBV9|-
TGTGCCAGCAGCGACAGGAAGAACACCGGGGAGCTGTTTTTT
CASSDRKNTGELFF
>15|TRBD2|TRBJ2-5|TRBV7-2|-
TGTGCCAGCAGCTTTTCTAGCGGAGTCCAAGAGACCCAGTACTTC
CASSFSSGVQETQYF
>16|-|TRBJ2-1|TRBV28|-
TGTGCCAGCAGTGAGAGCGGGTATTACTCCTACAATGAGCAGTTCTTC
CASSESGYYSYNEQFF
>11|TRBD1|TRBJ1-2|TRBV5-5|once
TGTGCCAGCAGCTCCAGACAGGGGGCCACCTTC
CASSSRQGATF
>15|-|TRBJ1-1|TRBV5-1|-
TGCGCCAGCAGCTTGGAGGGGCCCATGAACACTGAAGCTTTCTTT
CASSLEGPMNTEAFF
>18|TRBD2|TRBJ2-3|TRBV3-1/TRBV3-2|few
TGTGCCAGCAGCCCAAAGTCAGTAGCGGGAGGGCTCACAGATACGCAGTATTTT
CASSPKSVAGGLTDTQYF
>14|-|TRBJ2-3|TRBV6-5|-
TGTGCCAGCAGCCTGGCCCGGGGTGTAGATACGCAGTATTTT
CASSLARGVDTQYF
>15|TRBD1|TRBJ1-1|TRBV28|-
TGTGCCAGCAGCACGGGTCCCTTAGGACAGGGTGAAGCTTTCTTT
CASSTGPLGQGEAFF
>13|TRBD1|TRBJ2-5|TRBV6-5|once
TGTGCCAGCAAGCAGGGGGCTGGGGAGACCCAGTACTTC
CASKQGAGETQYF
>14|-|TRBJ1-1|TRBV6-2/TRBV6-3|few
TGTGCCAGCAGTTGGGCAGGGGAAAACACTGAAGCTTTCTTT
CASSWAGENTEAFF
>15|-|TRBJ2-2|TRBV11-3|-
TGTGCCAGCAGCCCTCAGCGGGCGGTTACCGGGGAGCTGTTTTTT
CASSPQRAVTGELFF
>20|-|TRBJ2-1|TRBV27|-
TGTGCCAGCAGTTTACTATCCCTAGCGGAGGGGGGGGTCTCCTACAATGAGCAGTTCTTC
CASSLLSLAEGGVSYNEQFF
>14|TRBD1|TRBJ1-3|TRBV30|-
TGTGCCTGGGGACAGGGAGGATCTGGAAACACCATATATTTT
CAWGQGGSGNTIYF